The 18 T cell receptor beta chains listed next were all sequenced from one sample in a study of blood T cell repertoires in COVID-19. Measured with immunoSEQ multiplex PCR; TCRdb has only the in-frame clones, and not every one. The sample has some 200,000 clones; around nine tenths are singletons. Specimen: peripheral blood. The receptors shown here come from a woman between 65 and 79 years old with COVID-19, enrolled during active disease.

This sequence joins TRBV24-1 and TRBJ2-2; a possible D gene is TRBD2 (6 bases). V gave up 9 bases and J gave up 4 bases, with 17 bases separating them. CDR3 length: 15 amino acids. Germline CDR1 reads KGHDR; CDR2 reads SFDVKD. The CDR3 bases are TGTGCCACCGGGACTCGGGTTCAGAGCACCGGGGAGCTGTTTTTT. It specifies CATGTRVQSTGELFF.

This chain links TRBV7-9 with TRBJ2-4, with 10 positions matching TRBD1. CDR3 length: 16 amino acids. In germline, CDR1 is SEHNR, CDR2 FQNEAQ (reference sequence). After removal of 5 bases from V and 8 bases from J, the junction contained 12 bases not matched to a gene. In DNA form, the CDR3 reads TGTGCCAGCAGCCATCCGACAGGGGGCGAGAAGGACATTCAGTACTTC. Translated: CASSHPTGGEKDIQYF.

This clone was recorded a few times. The V and J genes are TRBV27 and TRBJ2-6; D might be TRBD1 (5 bases). Germline V CDR1 and CDR2: MNHEY, SMNVEV (reference sequence). The CDR3 covers 20 residues. V was clipped by 2 bases and J by 0 bases, with 20 bases between them. CDR3 in amino acids: CASSLKLRESPSSGANVLTF. CDR3 DNA sequence: TGTGCCAGCAGTTTAAAGCTCAGGGAATCGCCGAGCTCTGGGGCCAACGTCCTGACTTTC.

The rearrangement joins TRBV6-5 to TRBJ2-7; 7 bases map to TRBD1. The CDR3 has 14 amino acids. CDR1 is MNHEY, CDR2 SVGAGI, per germline. J lost 3 bases, V lost 10 bases, and 12 bases had no gene match. For the CDR3, the DNA is TGTGCCACCCGACCGACAGGGCTCGACTACGAGCAGTACTTC. Translated, it gives CATRPTGLDYEQYF.

This clone was counted only a few times. The rearrangement links TRBV4-1 to TRBJ2-3; possible D gene TRBD2, 5 bases. V was clipped by 0 bases and J by 0 bases, with 10 bases between them. The germline CDR1 and CDR2 sequences are MGHRA and YSYEKL. The CDR3 totals 16 residues. The CDR3 is CASSQDDGISTDTQYF. The CDR3 DNA follows: TGCGCCAGCAGCCAAGATGACGGGATTAGCACAGATACGCAGTATTTT.

The chain uses TRBV18 and TRBJ1-6; 8 nucleotides line up with TRBD1. V lost 1 base and J lost 6; bases outside the gene matches: 5. CDR1 and CDR2 from the germline V gene are KGHSH and LQKENI. The CDR3 contains 16 residues. Written as DNA, the CDR3 is TGTGCCAGCTCACCACGGATGCAGGGGGCTAATTCACCCCTCCACTTT. It is translated as CASSPRMQGANSPLHF.

The chain has TRBV28 and TRBJ1-4; D might be TRBD1 (5 bases). Germline V gives CDR1 MDHEN, CDR2 SYDVKM. The CDR3 runs 15 residues. V was clipped by 6 bases and J by 8 bases, with 19 bases between them. CDR3 sequence reads: CASSPQMPGGEKLFF. DNA of the CDR3: TGTGCCAGCAGCCCCCAAATGCCCGGGGGGGAAAAACTGTTTTTT.

The DNA of the CDR3 is TGTGCCAGCAGTCGGGGGAACCAAGAGACCCAGTACTTC. Its protein product is CASSRGNQETQYF. This chain links TRBV25-1 with TRBJ2-5, with D possibly being TRBD2 (6 bases). In germline, CDR1 is MGHDK, CDR2 SYGVNS. The V end lost 5 bases, the J end lost 0 bases, and 7 bases lay between the germline ends. The length of the CDR3 is 13 residues.

The chain employs TRBV15 and TRBJ2-3; 13 bases align to TRBD2. Germline assignment: CDR1 LNHNV and CDR2 YYDKDF (reference sequence). V shed 5 bases, J shed 3 bases, and the junction held 8 bases outside the gene matches. The CDR3 extends over 17 amino acids. CDR3: CATSSRLAGGITDTQYF. CDR3 nucleotides: TGTGCCACCAGCTCGCGACTAGCGGGAGGTATAACAGATACGCAGTATTTT.

The gene calls are TRBV19 and TRBJ2-1, with 13 bases matching TRBD2. In germline, CDR1 is LNHDA, CDR2 SQIVND (reference sequence). The CDR3 runs to 17 residues. Trimming at V came to 5 bases and at J to 7 bases, leaving 11 bases not matched to a gene. The DNA of the CDR3 is TGTGCCAGTAGTCGAAATCGACTAGCGGGAGGTGGAAATGAGCAGTTCTTC. Its protein is CASSRNRLAGGGNEQFF.

A remark on this clone: Other DNA sequences in the same sample also yield this CDR3. J is TRBJ2-2 and V is TRBV19; D call uncertain. Germline CDR1 and CDR2: LNHDA and SQIVND (reference sequence). CDR3 length equals 15 residues. The V end was cut by 1 base, the J end by 1 base, with 7 bases between. The DNA of the CDR3 is TGTGCCAGTAGTATAGGGCTGGTGAACACCGGGGAGCTGTTTTTT. It yields the protein CASSIGLVNTGELFF.

CDR3 loop: CASTQQFSGNTIYF. The CDR3, as DNA: TGTGCCAGCACCCAACAGTTCTCTGGAAACACCATATATTTT. The genes are TRBV2 and TRBJ1-3; D gene unclear. The V gene's germline CDR1 is SNHLY and CDR2 FYNNEI. Trimming removed 7 bases from V and 0 bases from J, with 10 bases in between. The CDR3 spans 14 residues.

The chain couples TRBV6-1 to TRBJ1-3, with D unclear. V lost 3 bases and J 0 bases, leaving 9 bases between the germline ends. This CDR3 comprises 15 residues. Germline V lookup: CDR1 MNHNS, CDR2 SASEGT. The CDR3 sequence is CASSDLTSSGNTIYF. The CDR3 region has the DNA TGTGCCAGCAGTGACCTGACAAGCTCTGGAAACACCATATATTTT.

This clone was seen once. A read error may produce the germline difference seen at one junction end. Other DNA sequences of this sample code for an identical CDR3. The CDR3 loop is CSASIVNQPQHF. The CDR3 DNA sequence: TGCAGCGCTAGTATAGTTAATCAGCCCCAGCATTTT. The genes are TRBV20-1 and TRBJ1-5, with D unresolved. This CDR3 has 12 residues. The germline V gene encodes CDR1 DFQATT and CDR2 SNEGSKA (reference sequence).

On this clone: Germline is not matched at one junction end, which may reflect a read error. V usage is TRBV6-4 and J usage is TRBJ1-5; D gene uncertain. CDR1 is MRHNA and CDR2 is SNTAGT in the germline V gene. The CDR3 consists of 20 residues. CDR3 sequence reads: CASSVRIVSLISPSNQLQHF. The CDR3 bases are TGTGCCAGCAGTGTTAGAATTGTCAGCCTGATTTCCCCTAGCAATCAGCTCCAGCATTTT.

The chain carries TRBV4-1 and TRBJ1-6; 9 bases are a match to TRBD1. CDR1 is MGHRA, CDR2 YSYEKL, per germline. The CDR3 consists of 19 residues. The V gene end was trimmed by 1 base and the J gene end by 7 bases; junction bases not matched to a gene: 14. Here the CDR3 DNA reads TGCGCCAGCAGCCAAGGTGGGGCCTACAACAGGGGGCTCAATTCACCCCTCCACTTT. This translates into CASSQGGAYNRGLNSPLHF.

This rearrangement joins TRBV28 to TRBJ1-2, with a possible D match to TRBD1 (6 bases). Per germline, CDR1 MDHEN and CDR2 SYDVKM. There are 12 residues in the CDR3. Trimming took off 3 bases at V and 8 bases at J, with 10 bases between the two ends. Written as DNA, the CDR3 is TGTGCCAGCAGTTTCGGACAGATCGGCTACACCTTC. Translation gives CASSFGQIGYTF.

This rearrangement joins TRBV12-3 or TRBV12-4 to TRBJ1-2, with 7 bases lining up with TRBD1. This CDR3 contains 13 residues. J lost 2 bases, V lost 7 bases, and 4 bases had no gene match. For the CDR3, the DNA is TGTGCCAGCACCCAGGACAGGAACTATGGCTACACCTTC. This codes for CASTQDRNYGYTF.